This TCR beta chain stems from a study of T cells in Graves' hyperthyroidism and ophthalmopathy (dated by TCRdb to about 2019). As for the study more broadly: Peripheral blood was sampled at the time of initial diagnosis, prior to any treatment. Prospective prediction of ophthalmopathy was tested in an independent validation cohort of 18 hyperthyroidism patients and 15 to 17 patients who later progressed to ophthalmopathy. In more than 5 Graves' hyperthyroidism patients, the study also compared T-cell repertoires from thyroid tissue with T-cell repertoires from blood. After sampling, hyperthyroidism patients received methimazole starting at 30 mg daily, and ophthalmopathy patients received high-dose intravenous methylprednisolone. TCR V-J signatures able to tell the groups apart were searched for in a discovery cohort of 90 to 100 patients, of whom more than 40 had Graves' ophthalmopathy and 55 to 60 had stable Graves' hyperthyroidism. The 75 to 100 discovery patients were divided at random into training and test sets in a 7:3 ratio. TCR Vbeta CDR3 sequencing of around 130 peripheral blood samples (approximately 44 ophthalmopathy, about 74 hyperthyroidism and around 17 progressor patients) is reported in the paper.

Stable Graves' hyperthyroidism was defined as the absence of progression to ophthalmopathy over 18 months of follow-up. Hyperthyroidism patients were newly diagnosed, with disease duration under 2 months, and aged 18 to 65 years. Any patient with an uncontrolled infection, another autoimmune disease, pregnancy or lactation was excluded. Diagnoses relied on clinical symptoms, serum thyroxine and TRAb, thyroid ultrasound and orbital computed tomography. PBMCs were isolated from approximately 10 ml of fresh peripheral blood by Ficoll-Paque density gradient centrifugation. Trizol reagent was used to extract total RNA, and RNA quality was then checked on an Agilent 2100 Bioanalyzer. On the study overall, not on this receptor specifically: In validation, the model predicted progression to ophthalmopathy with approximately 69% sensitivity and approximately 74% specificity, a median of approximately 6.7 months before onset. Most expanded thyroid clonotypes (frequency above 0.001) were also detected in blood, a finding suggesting that blood repertoires may reflect thyroid immune responses. Sample size was not statistically predetermined, and blinding of investigators to group allocation was not performed. In cross-validation, a model built on a 13 V-J signature told ophthalmopathy apart from stable hyperthyroidism with approximately 90% sensitivity and roughly 83% specificity, and in testing the same model reached 80%/75%.

This clonotype was seen many times. Its specific antigen is unknown. Base qualities are not provided; no much larger clone lies one nucleotide away. Unmatched junction bases come to 4, with V trimmed by 3 bases and J by 2 bases. Looking up the germline V gene yields CDR1 SGHTA and CDR2 FQGTGA. Including the terminal cysteine and phenylalanine, the CDR3 comprises 16 residues. The DNA shown is the 48-base CDR3, in frame from base 1. TCR beta CDR3 regions were amplified from RNA transcripts. The TCR CDR3 was subjected to a first round of RT-PCR using the HTBI primer set and the Qiagen OneStep RT-PCR kit. A second multiplex PCR round built the libraries, followed by size selection and purification. The libraries were sequenced on an Illumina HiSeq2000 using paired-end 100 bp reads. Processing in the source paper ran as follows. SOAPnuke was used to process the raw data, throwing out any read that contained adapters or uncalled bases, had a mean Phred below 15, or lacked an exact constant-primer or identifier match. COPE v1.2.5 was used to merge the high-quality paired reads, and each unique nucleotide sequence was defined as a clonotype. MiTCR v1.1 was used to align the clonotypes against IMGT TRBV, TRBD and TRBJ reference segments. The analysis included only V-J combinations with a frequency above 0.0001, which together covered approximately 99% of the repertoires. The TCS score was defined as F50 (clonal expansion) divided by E x V (chaos), with BLOSUM62-based TCRdist calculated between CDR3 peptides within each V-J. Welch's t-statistics and random forest reduced around 520 V-J features to fewer than 15, which were used in a naive Bayes classifier (R e1071). The raw public data were reprocessed by TCRdb itself: fastp quality trimming at Q25, MiXCR clonotype calling, in-frame beta chains only. Identical CDR3 proteins give one entry, which carries the most common genes and DNA. The V and J calls were not made by the authors but by TCRdb's processing. The sample table records some 210,000 distinct CDR3 sequences; roughly 17% of these occur just once. The ten largest clones add up to 50% of the sample.

The sequence came from a man between 50 and 59 years old with Graves' hyperthyroidism. The chain joins TRBV7-3 to TRBJ2-7; 13 of the junction bases match TRBD2. Sequencing was done on a sample of blood. The CDR3 protein: CASSLPTSGRAYEQYF. The DNA is TGTGCCAGCAGCTTGCCCACTAGCGGGAGGGCCTACGAGCAGTACTTC.